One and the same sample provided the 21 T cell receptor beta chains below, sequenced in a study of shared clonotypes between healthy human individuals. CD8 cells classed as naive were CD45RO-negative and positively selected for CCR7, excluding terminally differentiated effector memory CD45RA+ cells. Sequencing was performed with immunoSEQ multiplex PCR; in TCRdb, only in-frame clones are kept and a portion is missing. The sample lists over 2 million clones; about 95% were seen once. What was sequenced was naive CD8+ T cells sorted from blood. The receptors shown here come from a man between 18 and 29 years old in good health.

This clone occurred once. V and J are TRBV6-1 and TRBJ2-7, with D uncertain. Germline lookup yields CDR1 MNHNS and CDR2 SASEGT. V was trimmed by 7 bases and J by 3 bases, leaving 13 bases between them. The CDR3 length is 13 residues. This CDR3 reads CASTPLARYEQYF. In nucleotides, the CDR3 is TGTGCCAGCACCCCTCTGGCCCGCTACGAGCAGTACTTC.

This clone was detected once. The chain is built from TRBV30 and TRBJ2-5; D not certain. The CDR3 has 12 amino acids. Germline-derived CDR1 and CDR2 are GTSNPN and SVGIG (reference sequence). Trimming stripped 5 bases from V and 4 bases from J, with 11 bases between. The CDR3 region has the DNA TGTGCCTGGGTCGGATCTGGAGAGACCCAGTACTTC. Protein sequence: CAWVGSGETQYF.

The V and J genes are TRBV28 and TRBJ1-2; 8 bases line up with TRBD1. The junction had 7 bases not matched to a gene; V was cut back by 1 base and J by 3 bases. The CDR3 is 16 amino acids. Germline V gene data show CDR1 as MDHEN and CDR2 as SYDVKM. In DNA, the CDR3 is TGTGCCAGCAGTTTATCCCTCCTACAGGGGGACTATGGCTACACCTTC. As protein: CASSLSLLQGDYGYTF.

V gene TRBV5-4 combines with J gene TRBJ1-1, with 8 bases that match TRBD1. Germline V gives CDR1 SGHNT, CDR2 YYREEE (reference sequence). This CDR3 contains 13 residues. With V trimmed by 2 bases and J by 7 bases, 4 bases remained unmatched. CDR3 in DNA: TGTGCCAGCAGCTTATCAGGGGGCGGTGAAGCTTTCTTT. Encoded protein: CASSLSGGGEAFF.

CDR3 bases: TGTGCCAGCAGCGGGGACAGCAGCTCCTACGAGCAGTACTTC. This gives the protein CASSGDSSSYEQYF. The chain joins TRBV27 to TRBJ2-7, with 7 bases lining up with TRBD1. This CDR3 has 14 amino acids. V lost 6 bases, J lost 0 bases, and 5 bases stayed unmatched. Germline CDR1 MNHEY, CDR2 SMNVEV (reference sequence).

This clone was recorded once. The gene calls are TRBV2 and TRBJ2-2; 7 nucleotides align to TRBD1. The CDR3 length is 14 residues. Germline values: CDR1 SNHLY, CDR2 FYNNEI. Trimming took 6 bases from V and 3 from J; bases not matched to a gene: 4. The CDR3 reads CASRRDSYTGELFF. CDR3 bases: TGTGCCAGCAGAAGGGACAGCTACACCGGGGAGCTGTTTTTT.

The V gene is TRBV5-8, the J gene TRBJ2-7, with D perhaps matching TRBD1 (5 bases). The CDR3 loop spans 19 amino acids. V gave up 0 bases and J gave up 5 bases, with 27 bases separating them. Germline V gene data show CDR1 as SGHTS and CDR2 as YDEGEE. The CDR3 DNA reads TGTGCCAGCAGCTTGGATTTAGGGGCGTCGGTTAACCCGATCGACGAGCAGTACTTC. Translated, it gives CASSLDLGASVNPIDEQYF.

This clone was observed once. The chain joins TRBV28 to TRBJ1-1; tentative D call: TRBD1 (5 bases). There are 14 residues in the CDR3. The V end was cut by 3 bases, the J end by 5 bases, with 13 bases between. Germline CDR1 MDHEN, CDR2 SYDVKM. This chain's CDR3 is CASSLKGVGTEAFF. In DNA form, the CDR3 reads TGTGCCAGCAGTTTGAAAGGGGTTGGGACTGAAGCTTTCTTT.

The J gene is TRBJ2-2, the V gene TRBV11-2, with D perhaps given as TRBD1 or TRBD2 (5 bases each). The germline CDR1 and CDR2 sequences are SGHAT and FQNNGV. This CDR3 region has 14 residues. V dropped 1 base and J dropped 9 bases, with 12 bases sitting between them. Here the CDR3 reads CASSLGPGPRELFF. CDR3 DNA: TGTGCCAGCAGCTTAGGTCCGGGGCCAAGGGAGCTGTTTTTT. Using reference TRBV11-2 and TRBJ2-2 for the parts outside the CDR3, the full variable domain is EAGVAQSPRYKIIEKRQSVAFWCNPISGHATLYWYQQILGQGPKLLIQFQNNGVVDDSQLPKDRFSAERLKGVDSTLKIQPAKLEDSAVYLCASSLGPGPRELFFGEGSRLTVL.

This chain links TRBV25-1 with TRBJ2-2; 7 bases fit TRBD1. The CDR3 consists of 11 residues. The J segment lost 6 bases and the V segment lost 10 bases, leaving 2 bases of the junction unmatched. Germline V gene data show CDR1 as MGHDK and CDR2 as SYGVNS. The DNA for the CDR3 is TGTGCCACCACAGGGGCCGGGGAGCTGTTTTTT. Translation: CATTGAGELFF.

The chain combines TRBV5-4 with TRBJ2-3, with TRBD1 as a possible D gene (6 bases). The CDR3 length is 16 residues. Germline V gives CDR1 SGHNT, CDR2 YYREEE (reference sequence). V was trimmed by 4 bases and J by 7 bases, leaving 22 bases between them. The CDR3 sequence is CASSLSRDKRLNTQYF. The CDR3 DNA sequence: TGTGCCAGCAGCCTGTCGAGGGACAAGCGTCTGAATACGCAGTATTTT.

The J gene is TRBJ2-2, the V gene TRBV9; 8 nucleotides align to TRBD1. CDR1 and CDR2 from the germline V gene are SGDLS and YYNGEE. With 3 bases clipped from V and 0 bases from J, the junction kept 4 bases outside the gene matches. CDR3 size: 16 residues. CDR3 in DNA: TGTGCCAGCAGCGGGCACAGGGGGGCGAACACCGGGGAGCTGTTTTTT. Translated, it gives CASSGHRGANTGELFF.

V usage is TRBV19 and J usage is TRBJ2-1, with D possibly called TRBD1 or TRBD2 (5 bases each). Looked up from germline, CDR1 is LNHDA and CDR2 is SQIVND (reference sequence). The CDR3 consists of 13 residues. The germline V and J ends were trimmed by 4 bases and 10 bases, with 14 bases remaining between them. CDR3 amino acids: CASSTGALGEQFF. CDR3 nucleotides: TGTGCCAGTAGTACCGGGGCCTTGGGGGAGCAGTTCTTC. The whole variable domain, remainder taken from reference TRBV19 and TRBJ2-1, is DGGITQSPKYLFRKEGQNVTLSCEQNLNHDAMYWYRQDPGQGLRLIYYSQIVNDFQKGDIAEGYSVSREKKESFPLTVTSAQKNPTAFYLCASSTGALGEQFFGPGTRLTVL.

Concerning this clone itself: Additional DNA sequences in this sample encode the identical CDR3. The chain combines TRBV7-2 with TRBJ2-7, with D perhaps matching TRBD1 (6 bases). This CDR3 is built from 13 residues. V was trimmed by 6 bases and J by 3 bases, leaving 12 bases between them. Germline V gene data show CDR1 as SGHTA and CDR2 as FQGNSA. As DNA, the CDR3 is TGTGCCAGCAGTTTGTCACAGGGCTACGAGCAGTACTTC. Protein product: CASSLSQGYEQYF.

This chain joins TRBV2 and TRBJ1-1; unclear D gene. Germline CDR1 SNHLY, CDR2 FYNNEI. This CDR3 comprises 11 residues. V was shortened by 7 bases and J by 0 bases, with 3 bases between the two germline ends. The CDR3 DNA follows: TGTGCCAGCATGGTGAACACTGAAGCTTTCTTT. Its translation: CASMVNTEAFF.

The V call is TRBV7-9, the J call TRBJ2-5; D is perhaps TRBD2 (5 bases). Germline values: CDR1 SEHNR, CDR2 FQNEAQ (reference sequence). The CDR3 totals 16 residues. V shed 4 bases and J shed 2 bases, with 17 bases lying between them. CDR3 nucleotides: TGTGCCAGCAGCTCAAGGGAGTCACAGTCTCAAGAGACCCAGTACTTC. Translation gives CASSSRESQSQETQYF. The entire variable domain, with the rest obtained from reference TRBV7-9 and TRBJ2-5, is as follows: DTGVSQNPRHKITKRGQNVTFRCDPISEHNRLYWYRQTLGQGPEFLTYFQNEAQLEKSRLLSDRFSAERPKGSFSTLEIQRTEQGDSAMYLCASSSRESQSQETQYFGPGTRLLVL.

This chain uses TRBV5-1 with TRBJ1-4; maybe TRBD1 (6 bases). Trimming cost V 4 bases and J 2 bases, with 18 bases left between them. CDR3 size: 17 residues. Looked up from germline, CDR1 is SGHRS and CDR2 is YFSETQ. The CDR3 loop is CASSPSGAPGTNEKLFF. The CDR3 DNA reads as TGCGCCAGCAGCCCGTCGGGGGCCCCGGGGACTAATGAAAAACTGTTTTTT. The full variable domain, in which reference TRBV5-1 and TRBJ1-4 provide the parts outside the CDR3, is KAGVTQTPRYLIKTRGQQVTLSCSPISGHRSVSWYQQTPGQGLQFLFEYFSETQRNKGNFPGRFSGRQFSNSRSEMNVSTLELGDSALYLCASSPSGAPGTNEKLFFGSGTQLSVL.

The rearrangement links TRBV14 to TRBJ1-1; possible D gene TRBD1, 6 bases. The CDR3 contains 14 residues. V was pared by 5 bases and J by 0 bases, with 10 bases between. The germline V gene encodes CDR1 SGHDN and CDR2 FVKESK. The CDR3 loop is CASSNRVVNTEAFF. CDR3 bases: TGTGCCAGCAGCAACAGGGTGGTGAACACTGAAGCTTTCTTT.

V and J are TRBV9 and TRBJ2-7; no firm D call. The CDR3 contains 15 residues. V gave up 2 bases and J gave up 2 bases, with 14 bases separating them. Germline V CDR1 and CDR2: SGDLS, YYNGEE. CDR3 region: CASSVESAIPYEQYF. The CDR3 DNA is TGTGCCAGCAGCGTCGAATCAGCCATTCCCTACGAGCAGTACTTC.

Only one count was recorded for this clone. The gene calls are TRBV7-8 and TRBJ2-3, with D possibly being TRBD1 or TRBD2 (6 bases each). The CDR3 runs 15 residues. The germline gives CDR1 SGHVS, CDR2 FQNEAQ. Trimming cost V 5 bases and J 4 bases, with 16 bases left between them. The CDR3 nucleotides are TGTGCCAGCAGCGTAGGGGGGATCATCCCAGATACGCAGTATTTT. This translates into CASSVGGIIPDTQYF.

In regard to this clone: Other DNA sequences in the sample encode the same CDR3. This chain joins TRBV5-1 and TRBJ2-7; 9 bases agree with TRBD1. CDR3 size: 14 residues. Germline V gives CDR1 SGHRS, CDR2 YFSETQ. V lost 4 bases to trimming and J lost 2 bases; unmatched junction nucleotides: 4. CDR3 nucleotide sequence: TGCGCCAGCAGCCCGGGGACAGGGCCCTACGAGCAGTACTTC. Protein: CASSPGTGPYEQYF.